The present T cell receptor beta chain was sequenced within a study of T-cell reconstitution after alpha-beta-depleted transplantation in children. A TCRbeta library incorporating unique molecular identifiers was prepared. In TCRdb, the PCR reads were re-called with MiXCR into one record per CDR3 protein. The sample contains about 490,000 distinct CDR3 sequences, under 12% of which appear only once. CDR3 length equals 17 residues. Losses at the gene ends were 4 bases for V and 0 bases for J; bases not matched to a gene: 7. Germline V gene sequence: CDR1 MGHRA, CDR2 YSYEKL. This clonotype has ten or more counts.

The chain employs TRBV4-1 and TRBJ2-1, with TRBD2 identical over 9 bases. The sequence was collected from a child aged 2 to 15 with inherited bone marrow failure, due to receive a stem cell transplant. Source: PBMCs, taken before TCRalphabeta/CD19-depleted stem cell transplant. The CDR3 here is CASSRGLARSSYNEQFF. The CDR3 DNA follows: TGCGCCAGCAGCCGAGGACTAGCGAGGAGCTCCTACAATGAGCAGTTCTTC.